This TCR beta chain was captured in a study of blood T cell repertoires in COVID-19. Some clones are missing from TCRdb's copy, which holds only in-frame ones; the method was immunoSEQ multiplex PCR. The data show 90,000 to 130,000 clones, with approximately 79% seen just once and around 15% held by the top ten. Germline V gives CDR1 ENHRY, CDR2 SYGVKD. The V and J ends lost 6 bases and 6 bases, in that order; junction bases with no gene match: 7. This CDR3 contains 14 residues. Sequencing input: peripheral blood. V is TRBV10-3 and J is TRBJ2-3; TRBD2 agrees at 9 bases. This TCR was recovered from an elderly woman with active or convalescent COVID-19. In nucleotides, the CDR3 is TGTGCCATCAGGGGATTAGCGGGAGTGGATACGCAGTATTTT. It yields the protein CAIRGLAGVDTQYF.